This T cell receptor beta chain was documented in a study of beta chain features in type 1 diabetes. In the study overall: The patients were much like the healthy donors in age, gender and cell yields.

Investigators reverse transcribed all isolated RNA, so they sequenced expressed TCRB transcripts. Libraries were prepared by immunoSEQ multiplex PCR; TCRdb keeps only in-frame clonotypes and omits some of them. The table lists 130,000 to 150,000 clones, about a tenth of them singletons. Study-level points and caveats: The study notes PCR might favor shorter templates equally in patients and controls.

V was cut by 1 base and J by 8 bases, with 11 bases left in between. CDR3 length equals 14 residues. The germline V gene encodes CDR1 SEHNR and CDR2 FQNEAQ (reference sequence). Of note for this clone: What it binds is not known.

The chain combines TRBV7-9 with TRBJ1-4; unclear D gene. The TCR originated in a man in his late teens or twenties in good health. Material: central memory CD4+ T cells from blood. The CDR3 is CASSLGASGEKLFF. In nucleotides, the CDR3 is TGTGCCAGCAGCTTAGGGGCTTCAGGCGAAAAACTGTTTTTT. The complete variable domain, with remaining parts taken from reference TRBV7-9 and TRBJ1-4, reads DTGVSQNPRHKITKRGQNVTFRCDPISEHNRLYWYRQTLGQGPEFLTYFQNEAQLEKSRLLSDRFSAERPKGSFSTLEIQRTEQGDSAMYLCASSLGASGEKLFFGSGTQLSVL.